This T cell receptor beta chain was captured in a study of monozygotic twins with inflammatory bowel disease. Findings and limits, study-wide: The data gave no support to a single strong IBD-associated signal or clonotype. The co-twins with IBD showed lower TCRbeta diversity (inverse Simpson) than their healthy siblings.

The CDR3 is 14 residues long. The germline V gene encodes CDR1 SQVTM and CDR2 ANQGSEA. Details on this clonotype: The antigen is not known.

The input for each TCR library was 3500 ng of total RNA. The authors made each sample's cDNA in eight separate reactions. Each CDR3 protein gets one entry in TCRdb, which reprocessed the 5' RACE reads and gives no DNA. The sample's table shows 400,000 to 500,000 distinct CDR3 sequences. The rearrangement links TRBV29-1 to TRBJ2-7; the D gene TCRdb calls, TRBD2, cannot be checked with no DNA. Sequencing input: blood. The source is a human donor with ulcerative colitis or Crohn's disease, or a healthy co-twin of an affected twin (not recorded which). CDR3 sequence: CSGMDGTSSVEQYF.